Listed below are T cell receptor beta chains from one sample, sequenced in a study of cytomegalovirus exposure and HLA in healthy donors. Libraries were prepared by immunoSEQ multiplex PCR; TCRdb keeps only in-frame clonotypes and omits some of them. The top ten hold about 1.7% of the sample, which has around 190,000 clones, around 81% seen once. The sequenced sample was PBMCs. These receptors originate from a man younger than 30 in good health and CMV-seronegative. Both conserved end residues are part of each CDR3. A D gene is named only where the DNA matches it firmly. Expanded clones are given a class, and other clones once, few, many or no size at all.

CDR3nt: TGCAGTGCTAGCCGGGACAGCCTAACTTTC
CDR3aa: CSASRDSLTF
d_gene: TRBD1
j_gene: TRBJ1-2
v_gene: TRBV20-1
abundance: -

CDR3nt: TGTGCCAGCAGACCAGGGGGCGAGTACTCTGGAAACACCATATATTTT
CDR3aa: CASRPGGEYSGNTIYF
d_gene: TRBD1
j_gene: TRBJ1-3
v_gene: TRBV27
abundance: -

CDR3nt: TGTGCCACCAGCAGAGATAATTACAATGAGCAGTTCTTC
CDR3aa: CATSRDNYNEQFF
d_gene: -
j_gene: TRBJ2-1
v_gene: TRBV15
abundance: -

CDR3nt: TGTGCCAGCAGTTACTCTCCTGGACAGCTGAACACTGAAGCTTTCTTT
CDR3aa: CASSYSPGQLNTEAFF
d_gene: -
j_gene: TRBJ1-1
v_gene: TRBV6-5
abundance: -

CDR3nt: TGTGCCTGGAGTGGTCTCCCCGGTGCAACTAATGAAAAACTGTTTTTT
CDR3aa: CAWSGLPGATNEKLFF
d_gene: -
j_gene: TRBJ1-4
v_gene: TRBV30
abundance: -

CDR3nt: TGTGCCTGGAGTGCCGGACAGGGCTACGCAGAGACCCAGTACTTC
CDR3aa: CAWSAGQGYAETQYF
d_gene: TRBD1
j_gene: TRBJ2-5
v_gene: TRBV30
abundance: -

CDR3nt: TGTGCCAGCACCTCGATTGCGGGGACCCAGTACTTC
CDR3aa: CASTSIAGTQYF
d_gene: -
j_gene: TRBJ2-5
v_gene: TRBV28
abundance: -

CDR3nt: TGTGCCAGCAGTCCCGGGGACAGAACTGGAAACACCATATATTTT
CDR3aa: CASSPGDRTGNTIYF
d_gene: TRBD1
j_gene: TRBJ1-3
v_gene: TRBV28
abundance: -

CDR3nt: TGTGCCAGCAGCCTCAGGGGAAGGAGCTCTGGGGCCAACGTCCTGACTTTC
CDR3aa: CASSLRGRSSGANVLTF
d_gene: -
j_gene: TRBJ2-6
v_gene: TRBV11-2
abundance: -

CDR3nt: TGTGCCAGTAGTACAGACAGGGAAGAGACCCAGTACTTC
CDR3aa: CASSTDREETQYF
d_gene: TRBD1
j_gene: TRBJ2-5
v_gene: TRBV19
abundance: -

CDR3nt: TGTGCCAGCAGCTCTCAGGGGGGAGGATACGAGCAGTACTTC
CDR3aa: CASSSQGGGYEQYF
d_gene: -
j_gene: TRBJ2-7
v_gene: TRBV5-6
abundance: -

CDR3nt: TGCGCCAGCAGCCAACGCCGGCGGGATACGCAGTATTTT
CDR3aa: CASSQRRRDTQYF
d_gene: -
j_gene: TRBJ2-3
v_gene: TRBV4-3
abundance: few

CDR3nt: TGTGCCAGCAGTCCCGGGGGGGCCCAAGAGACCCAGTACTTC
CDR3aa: CASSPGGAQETQYF
d_gene: TRBD2
j_gene: TRBJ2-5
v_gene: TRBV6-6
abundance: -

CDR3nt: TGTGCCAGTAGTATCAACGGTTACTACCAAGAGACCCAGTACTTC
CDR3aa: CASSINGYYQETQYF
d_gene: -
j_gene: TRBJ2-5
v_gene: TRBV19
abundance: -

CDR3nt: TGTGCCAGCAGCCGCCAGGGCGGGAGGGTCTACAATGAGCAGTTCTTC
CDR3aa: CASSRQGGRVYNEQFF
d_gene: TRBD2
j_gene: TRBJ2-1
v_gene: TRBV7-8
abundance: -

CDR3nt: TGCGCCAGCAGCCAAGCCCTCCCCACCCCGGGACTAGCGCCGTCTAGCACAGATACGCAGTATTTT
CDR3aa: CASSQALPTPGLAPSSTDTQYF
d_gene: TRBD2
j_gene: TRBJ2-3
v_gene: TRBV4-3
abundance: -

CDR3nt: TGTGCCAGGGGGACAGGGGGAAGTAACACTGAAGCTTTCTTT
CDR3aa: CARGTGGSNTEAFF
d_gene: TRBD1
j_gene: TRBJ1-1
v_gene: TRBV5-4
abundance: once

CDR3nt: TGTGCCAGCAGTCCTTTACAGGTTTCCTACGAGCAGTACTTC
CDR3aa: CASSPLQVSYEQYF
d_gene: -
j_gene: TRBJ2-7
v_gene: TRBV28
abundance: -

CDR3nt: TGTGCCAGCAGCAAGAGCATACTCTATGGCTACACCTTC
CDR3aa: CASSKSILYGYTF
d_gene: -
j_gene: TRBJ1-2
v_gene: TRBV7-9
abundance: -

CDR3nt: TGTGCCAGCAGTTCAACTTTGACAGATACGCAGTATTTT
CDR3aa: CASSSTLTDTQYF
d_gene: -
j_gene: TRBJ2-3
v_gene: TRBV27
abundance: -

CDR3nt: TGTGCCAGCAGACTGAGTGGTACTGAAGCTTTCTTT
CDR3aa: CASRLSGTEAFF
d_gene: -
j_gene: TRBJ1-1
v_gene: TRBV28
abundance: -

CDR3nt: TGTGCCAGCTCACCAGGGACAACAGTTAAAATTCAGTACTTC
CDR3aa: CASSPGTTVKIQYF
d_gene: -
j_gene: TRBJ2-4
v_gene: TRBV18
abundance: -

CDR3nt: TGTGCCAGCAGCCACCCGCGGACAGTTACGCAGTATTTT
CDR3aa: CASSHPRTVTQYF
d_gene: -
j_gene: TRBJ2-3
v_gene: TRBV6-6
abundance: -

CDR3nt: TGTGCCAGCAGCTTTACCACTCCGGGACTAGCGGGAGACTTGGTCTCCTACGAGCAGTACTTC
CDR3aa: CASSFTTPGLAGDLVSYEQYF
d_gene: TRBD2
j_gene: TRBJ2-7
v_gene: TRBV13
abundance: -

CDR3nt: TGTGCCAGCAGTTTAACAGTCGAAAAACTGTTTTTT
CDR3aa: CASSLTVEKLFF
d_gene: -
j_gene: TRBJ1-4
v_gene: TRBV28
abundance: once

CDR3nt: TGTGCCAGCAGCTTGTTCCAGTATAATTCACCCCTCCACTTT
CDR3aa: CASSLFQYNSPLHF
d_gene: -
j_gene: TRBJ1-6
v_gene: TRBV5-6
abundance: few

CDR3nt: TGTGCCAGCAGTTACACCGGCGGGCGGGGCTACGAGCAGTACTTC
CDR3aa: CASSYTGGRGYEQYF
d_gene: -
j_gene: TRBJ2-7
v_gene: TRBV6-6
abundance: -

CDR3nt: TGTGCCAGCAGCGTAACAGGGGACACCGGGGAGCTGTTTTTT
CDR3aa: CASSVTGDTGELFF
d_gene: TRBD1
j_gene: TRBJ2-2
v_gene: TRBV9
abundance: few

CDR3nt: TGTGCCAGCAGAGAACAGGGTACTAACTATGGCTACACCTTC
CDR3aa: CASREQGTNYGYTF
d_gene: -
j_gene: TRBJ1-2
v_gene: TRBV6-1
abundance: -

CDR3nt: TGTGCCAGCTCACCTAGAGCGGGGGGACAAAACATTCAGTACTTC
CDR3aa: CASSPRAGGQNIQYF
d_gene: TRBD2
j_gene: TRBJ2-4
v_gene: TRBV18
abundance: -

CDR3nt: TGTGCCAGCAGCTTAAATATGGAGACCCAGTACTTC
CDR3aa: CASSLNMETQYF
d_gene: -
j_gene: TRBJ2-5
v_gene: TRBV7-9
abundance: -

CDR3nt: TGTGCCATCAGTGAGCCGCCAGGGGTCCCTTACGAGCAGTACTTC
CDR3aa: CAISEPPGVPYEQYF
d_gene: -
j_gene: TRBJ2-7
v_gene: TRBV10-3
abundance: -

CDR3nt: TGTGCCAGCAGCTTAGGGGGGGGAGCGCAGTATTTT
CDR3aa: CASSLGGGAQYF
d_gene: TRBD2
j_gene: TRBJ2-3
v_gene: TRBV7-8
abundance: -

CDR3nt: TGCGCCAGCAGCTCTACCGGGACAGGGCAGTTCTTC
CDR3aa: CASSSTGTGQFF
d_gene: TRBD1
j_gene: TRBJ2-1
v_gene: TRBV5-1
abundance: -

CDR3nt: TGTGCCAGCAGCTTGGAGGGGGTGGGCACTGAAGCTTTCTTT
CDR3aa: CASSLEGVGTEAFF
d_gene: -
j_gene: TRBJ1-1
v_gene: TRBV5-4
abundance: -

CDR3nt: TGTGCCAGCAGTGAACGAGACTTAGTCTTCCACTTT
CDR3aa: CASSERDLVFHF
d_gene: -
j_gene: TRBJ1-6
v_gene: TRBV2
abundance: -

CDR3nt: TGTGCCAGCAGCTTAAGGGGACAGGGAAACTATGGCTACACCTTC
CDR3aa: CASSLRGQGNYGYTF
d_gene: TRBD1
j_gene: TRBJ1-2
v_gene: TRBV7-2
abundance: -

CDR3nt: TGTGCCAGCAGCCCAGACGGTAGGGGAGGGGAGACCCAGTACTTC
CDR3aa: CASSPDGRGGETQYF
d_gene: TRBD2
j_gene: TRBJ2-5
v_gene: TRBV7-3
abundance: -

CDR3nt: TGCGCCAGCAGCCAATCAACCGGGGGGGATGAAAAACTGTTTTTT
CDR3aa: CASSQSTGGDEKLFF
d_gene: -
j_gene: TRBJ1-4
v_gene: TRBV4-3
abundance: -

CDR3nt: TGTGCTAGCAGCTTAGGGGGCGGCGGCCCAGAGACCCAGTACTTC
CDR3aa: CASSLGGGGPETQYF
d_gene: TRBD1
j_gene: TRBJ2-5
v_gene: TRBV7-7
abundance: -

CDR3nt: TGTGCCAGCAGCTACACAGGGGAGGCTTCACCCCTCCACTTT
CDR3aa: CASSYTGEASPLHF
d_gene: TRBD1
j_gene: TRBJ1-6
v_gene: TRBV7-6
abundance: -

CDR3nt: TGTGCCAGCAGTTATGAGAGGGTAACTTCACCCCTCCACTTT
CDR3aa: CASSYERVTSPLHF
d_gene: -
j_gene: TRBJ1-6
v_gene: TRBV2
abundance: -

CDR3nt: TGTGCCAGCAGCTTAATGGTAGCGGGGGTGGGGTACGAGCAGTACTTC
CDR3aa: CASSLMVAGVGYEQYF
d_gene: TRBD2
j_gene: TRBJ2-7
v_gene: TRBV11-2
abundance: -

CDR3nt: TGCGCCAGCAGCAGTTTGGCAGGGCCGAGCAGCACTGAAGCTTTCTTT
CDR3aa: CASSSLAGPSSTEAFF
d_gene: -
j_gene: TRBJ1-1
v_gene: TRBV4-1
abundance: -

CDR3nt: TGTGCCTGGAGTAGTTGGAGGGAGGAGGGTGAGCAGTTCTTC
CDR3aa: CAWSSWREEGEQFF
d_gene: -
j_gene: TRBJ2-1
v_gene: TRBV30
abundance: once

CDR3nt: TGTGCCAGCAGCCCCGGACAGGGGTCCGCTAATTCACCCCCCCACTTT
CDR3aa: CASSPGQGSANSPPHF
d_gene: TRBD1
j_gene: TRBJ1-6
v_gene: TRBV5-4
abundance: -

CDR3nt: TGCGCCAGCAGCCAAGGTCCGGGGCCGGGAGACACCGGGGAGCTGCTTTTT
CDR3aa: CASSQGPGPGDTGELLF
d_gene: -
j_gene: TRBJ2-2
v_gene: TRBV4-1
abundance: once

CDR3nt: TGTGCCAGCAGCTTGGGGGCGGGAGATGGCTACACCTTC
CDR3aa: CASSLGAGDGYTF
d_gene: -
j_gene: TRBJ1-2
v_gene: TRBV11-2
abundance: -

CDR3nt: TGTGCCAGCAGTTTCCTAGCGGGAGCCACAGATACGCAGTATTTT
CDR3aa: CASSFLAGATDTQYF
d_gene: TRBD2
j_gene: TRBJ2-3
v_gene: TRBV27
abundance: -